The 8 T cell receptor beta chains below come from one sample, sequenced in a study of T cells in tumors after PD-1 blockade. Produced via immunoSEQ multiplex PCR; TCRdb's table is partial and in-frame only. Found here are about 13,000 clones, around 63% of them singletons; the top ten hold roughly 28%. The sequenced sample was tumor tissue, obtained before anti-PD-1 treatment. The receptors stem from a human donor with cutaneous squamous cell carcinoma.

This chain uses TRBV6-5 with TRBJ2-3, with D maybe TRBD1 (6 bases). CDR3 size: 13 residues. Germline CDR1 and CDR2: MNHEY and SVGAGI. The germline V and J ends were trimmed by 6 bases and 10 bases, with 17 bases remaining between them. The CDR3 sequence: CASRGTTREAQYF. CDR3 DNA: TGTGCCAGCAGGGGGACAACCCGAGAGGCGCAGTATTTT.

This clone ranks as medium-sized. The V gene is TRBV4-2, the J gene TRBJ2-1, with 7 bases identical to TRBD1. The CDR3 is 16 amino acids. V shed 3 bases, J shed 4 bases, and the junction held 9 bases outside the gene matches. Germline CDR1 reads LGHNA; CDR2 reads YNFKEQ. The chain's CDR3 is CASSQGTGESYNEQFF. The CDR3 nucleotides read TGTGCCAGCAGCCAGGGTACAGGGGAGTCTTACAATGAGCAGTTCTTC.

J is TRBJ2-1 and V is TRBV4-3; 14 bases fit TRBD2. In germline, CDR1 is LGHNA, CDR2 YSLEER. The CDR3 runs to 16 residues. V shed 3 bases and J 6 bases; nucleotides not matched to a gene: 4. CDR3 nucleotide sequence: TGCGCCAGCAGCCAGTCGGGACTAGCGGGAGCCAATGAGCAGTTCTTC. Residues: CASSQSGLAGANEQFF.

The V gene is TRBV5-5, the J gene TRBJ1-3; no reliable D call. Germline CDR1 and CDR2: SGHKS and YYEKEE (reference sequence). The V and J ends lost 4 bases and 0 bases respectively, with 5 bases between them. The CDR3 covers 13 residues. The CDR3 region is CASSPGSGNTIYF. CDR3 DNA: TGTGCCAGCAGCCCGGGCTCTGGAAACACCATATATTTT.

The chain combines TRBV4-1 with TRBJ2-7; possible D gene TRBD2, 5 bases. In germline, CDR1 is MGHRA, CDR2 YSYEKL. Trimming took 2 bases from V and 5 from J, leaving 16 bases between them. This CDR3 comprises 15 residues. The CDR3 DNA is TGCGCCAGCAGCCAAATAGGCACCCGGAGGAACGAGCAGTACTTC. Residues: CASSQIGTRRNEQYF.

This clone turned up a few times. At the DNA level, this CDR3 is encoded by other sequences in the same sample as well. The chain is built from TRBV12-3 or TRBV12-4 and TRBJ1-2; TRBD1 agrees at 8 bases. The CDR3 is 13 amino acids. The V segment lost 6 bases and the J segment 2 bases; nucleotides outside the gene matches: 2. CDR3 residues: CASSRTGNYGYTF. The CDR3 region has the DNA TGTGCCAGCAGCCGGACAGGGAACTATGGCTACACCTTC.

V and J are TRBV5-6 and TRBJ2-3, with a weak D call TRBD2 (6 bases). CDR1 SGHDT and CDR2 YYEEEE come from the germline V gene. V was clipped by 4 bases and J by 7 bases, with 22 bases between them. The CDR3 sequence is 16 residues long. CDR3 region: CASSPLMRGGDYTQYF. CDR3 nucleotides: TGTGCCAGCAGCCCCCTAATGAGGGGTGGGGACTATACGCAGTATTTT. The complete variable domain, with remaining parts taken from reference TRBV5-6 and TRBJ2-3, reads DAGVTQSPTHLIKTRGQQVTLRCSPKSGHDTVSWYQQALGQGPQFIFQYYEEEERQRGNFPDRFSGHQFPNYSSELNVNALLLGDSALYLCASSPLMRGGDYTQYFGPGTRLTVL.

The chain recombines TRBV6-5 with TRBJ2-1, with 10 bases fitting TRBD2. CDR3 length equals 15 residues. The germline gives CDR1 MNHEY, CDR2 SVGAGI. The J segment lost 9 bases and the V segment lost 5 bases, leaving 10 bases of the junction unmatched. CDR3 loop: CASSRAGGRQGEQFF. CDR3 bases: TGTGCCAGCAGTAGAGCGGGGGGGCGCCAGGGTGAGCAGTTCTTC.